Sequencing of this T cell receptor (beta chain) was carried out in a study of identical twins. The study's findings and limits: Within cord blood, abundant beta clonotypes carried fewer insertions, but memory repertoires showed no such trend. In monozygotic twins, models underestimated the sharing of out-of-frame TCR alpha. Researchers caution that invariant MAIT and iNKT cells could partly confound zero-insertion analyses.

V lost 4 bases and J lost 6, with 9 bases in between. Germline lookup yields CDR1 SQVTM and CDR2 ANQGSEA. The length of the CDR3 is 11 residues. Each donor was a healthy Caucasian. Each CDR3 protein is one row after TCRdb ran MiXCR on the 5' RACE reads. Of a few hundred thousand distinct CDR3 sequences in the sample, 9% to 10% were seen once. Note on this clonotype: Antigen unknown.

These data were also filed under a second study, of yellow fever vaccine responses in identical twins.

The sequence came from a woman younger than 35 in good health. This chain connects TRBV29-1 to TRBJ1-1; D remains unclear. The specimen sequenced was PBMCs. CDR3 nucleotide sequence: TGCAGCGTTGTGAGGGTCCCTGAAGCTTTCTTT. Its protein is CSVVRVPEAFF.